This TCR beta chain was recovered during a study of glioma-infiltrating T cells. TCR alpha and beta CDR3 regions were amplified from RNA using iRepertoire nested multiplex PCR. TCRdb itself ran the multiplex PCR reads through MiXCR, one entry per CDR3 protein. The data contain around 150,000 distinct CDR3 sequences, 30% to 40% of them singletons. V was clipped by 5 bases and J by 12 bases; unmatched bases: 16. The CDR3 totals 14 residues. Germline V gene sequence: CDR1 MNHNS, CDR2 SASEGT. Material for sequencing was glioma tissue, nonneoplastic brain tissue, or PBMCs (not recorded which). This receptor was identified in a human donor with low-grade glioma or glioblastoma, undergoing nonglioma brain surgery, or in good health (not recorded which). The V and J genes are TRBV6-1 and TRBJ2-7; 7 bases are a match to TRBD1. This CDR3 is CASSNTRGGEEAYF. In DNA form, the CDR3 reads TGTGCCAGCAGTAACACCCGAGGGGGCGAAGAGGCGTACTTC.